This is a list of T cell receptor beta chains from one sample in a study of cytomegalovirus exposure and HLA in healthy donors. The repertoire was sequenced with immunoSEQ multiplex PCR; TCRdb's copy has only in-frame clones and lacks some. There are 200,000 or so clones in the sample; 80% to 95% occur only once, and 1% to 1.2% lies in the top ten. The sequencing input was PBMCs. The receptor set was obtained from a woman in her late teens or twenties in good health and CMV-seronegative. Each CDR3 is given with its conserved first and last residue. The order of the fields is clone size, D gene, J gene, V gene, CDR3 length, CDR3 DNA, CDR3 protein. The D gene is left open where the match is weak. Clone size, where shown, is once, few, many, or a class for clones that have expanded.

>-|TRBD1|TRBJ2-1|TRBV19|15
TGTGCCAGTAGTGGACAGGGGAACTCCTACAATGAGCAGTTCTTC
CASSGQGNSYNEQFF
>-|-|TRBJ2-7|TRBV11-3|14
TGTGCCAGCAGCCTCATGGCAGGGGCCTACGAGCAGTACTTC
CASSLMAGAYEQYF
>-|TRBD2|TRBJ2-1|TRBV19|16
TGTGCCAGTAGTGTGATAGCGGGAGGGCCTTATAATGAGCAGTTCTTC
CASSVIAGGPYNEQFF
>once|-|TRBJ2-7|TRBV11-2|14
TGTGCCAGCAGCTTACGCTCGTTCGGTTACGAGCAGTACTTC
CASSLRSFGYEQYF
>-|TRBD1|TRBJ1-1|TRBV6-6|15
TGTGCCAGCAGTTACGGGCCAGGGGGAAACACTGAAGCTTTCTTT
CASSYGPGGNTEAFF
>-|-|TRBJ1-1|TRBV7-2|15
TGTGCCAGCAGCCGGGGGGGAGGACGGTTGGTTGAAGCTTTCTTT
CASSRGGGRLVEAFF
>-|-|TRBJ2-7|TRBV6-1|14
TGTGCCAGCAGTGAAATGGTAGCTAGTTACGAGCAGTACTTC
CASSEMVASYEQYF
>-|-|TRBJ1-1|TRBV6-1|14
TGTGCCAGCAGGAGGAGCGGGGGGGGTGCTGAAGCTTTCTTT
CASRRSGGGAEAFF
>once|-|TRBJ1-4|TRBV5-1|16
TGCGCCAGCAGCGGGGGCCTCCTGGCAACTAATGAAAAACTGTTTTTT
CASSGGLLATNEKLFF
>few|TRBD1|TRBJ2-2|TRBV10-3|16
TGTGCCATCACCCAGGCTGGGACAGGGGAAGCCGGGGAGCTGTTTTTT
CAITQAGTGEAGELFF
>once|TRBD1|TRBJ1-2|TRBV9|15
TGTGCCAGCAGCGCCGGGACAGCTCCCAACTATGGCTACACCTTC
CASSAGTAPNYGYTF
>few|-|TRBJ1-2|TRBV2|14
TGTGCCAGCAGCGCCGAGTTGGGGGGGAATGGCTACACCTTC
CASSAELGGNGYTF
>-|-|TRBJ2-7|TRBV9|16
TGTGCCAGCAGCGTCTCTCCGACTAGTCCGGACTACGAGCAGTACTTC
CASSVSPTSPDYEQYF
>-|-|TRBJ2-7|TRBV2|14
TGTGCCAGCAGTGTGCTCACGGGTCGAGGAGAGCAGTACTTC
CASSVLTGRGEQYF
>-|-|TRBJ2-7|TRBV27|15
TGTGCCAGCAGTTTAGCCTCAGGGTATGGGAACGAGCAGTACTTC
CASSLASGYGNEQYF
>-|-|TRBJ2-3|TRBV2|14
TGTGCCAGCAGGGCAGGGGATTTGGGGGATACGCAGTATTTT
CASRAGDLGDTQYF
>once|TRBD1|TRBJ2-7|TRBV2|14
TGTGCCACCACACCACAGGGGAAAGGCTACGAGCAGTACTTC
CATTPQGKGYEQYF